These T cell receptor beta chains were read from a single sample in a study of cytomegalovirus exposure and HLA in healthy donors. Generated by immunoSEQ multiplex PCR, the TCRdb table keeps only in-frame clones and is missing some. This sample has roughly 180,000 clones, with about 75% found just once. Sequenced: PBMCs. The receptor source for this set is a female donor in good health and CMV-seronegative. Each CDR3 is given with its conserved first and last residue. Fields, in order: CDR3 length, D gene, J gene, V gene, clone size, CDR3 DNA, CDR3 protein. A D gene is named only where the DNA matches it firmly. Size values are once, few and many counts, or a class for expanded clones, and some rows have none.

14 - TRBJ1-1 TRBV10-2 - TGCGCCAGCAGACGGGATGGCATGAACACTGAAGCTTTCTTT CASRRDGMNTEAFF
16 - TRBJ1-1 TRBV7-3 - TGTGCCAGCAGCTTAAGGCAGGGGAATGCATGGACTGAAGCTTTCTTT CASSLRQGNAWTEAFF
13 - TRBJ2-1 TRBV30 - TGTGCCTGGTGTAGGCGGATGAACAATGAGCAGTTCTTC CAWCRRMNNEQFF
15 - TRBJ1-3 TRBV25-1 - TGTGCCAGCACCCCCTCCGGGGACTCTGGAAACACCATATATTTT CASTPSGDSGNTIYF
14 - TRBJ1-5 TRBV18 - TGTGCCAGCTCACCCAGCGGCCCGGGGCAGCCCCAGCATTTT CASSPSGPGQPQHF
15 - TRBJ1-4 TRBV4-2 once TGTGCCAGCAGCCAAGGCGAACAGCAAAATGAAAAACTGTTTTTT CASSQGEQQNEKLFF
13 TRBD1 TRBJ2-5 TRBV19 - TGTGCCAGTAGTAGGGGACAGGGGGAGACCCAGTACTTC CASSRGQGETQYF
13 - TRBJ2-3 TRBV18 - TGTGCCAGCTCACCGCAGAGGGCAGATACGCAGTATTTT CASSPQRADTQYF
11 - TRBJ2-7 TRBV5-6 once TGTGCCAGCAGCTTGAGGAGCGAGCAGTACTTC CASSLRSEQYF
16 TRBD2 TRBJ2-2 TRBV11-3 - TGTGCCAGCAGCGGACGAGCGGGGGCGAACACCGGGGAGCTGTTTTTT CASSGRAGANTGELFF
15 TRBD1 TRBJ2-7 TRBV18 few TGTGCCAGCTCACCGCGACAGGGGCCCTTAGGGGAGCAGTACTTC CASSPRQGPLGEQYF
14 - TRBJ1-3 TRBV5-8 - TGTGCCAGCAGCTTGGGTTCGAGTGGAAACACCATATATTTT CASSLGSSGNTIYF
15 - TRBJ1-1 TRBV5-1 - TGCGCCAGCAGCTTGGGGCACCCGCTGGACACTGAAGCTTTCTTT CASSLGHPLDTEAFF
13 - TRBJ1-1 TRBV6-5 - TGTGCCAGCAGTGAAGCGCGGCGCACTGAAGCTTTCTTT CASSEARRTEAFF
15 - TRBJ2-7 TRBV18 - TGTGCCAGCTCACCACCGGACAACAGGGACCACGAGCAGTACTTC CASSPPDNRDHEQYF
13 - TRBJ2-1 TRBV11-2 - TGTGCCAGCAGCTTAACGACGGGATGGGGTTATTTCTTC CASSLTTGWGYFF
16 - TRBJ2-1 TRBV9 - TGTGCCAGCAACCTTGTTCCGCAGGGGCCAGGGAATGAGCAGTTCTTC CASNLVPQGPGNEQFF
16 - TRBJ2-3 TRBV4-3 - TGCGCCAGCAGCCAAGATCTAAGGGAAAGGGGAGATACGCAGTATTTT CASSQDLRERGDTQYF
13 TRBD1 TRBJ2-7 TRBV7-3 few TGTGCCAGCAGCTCGGACAGGGGGCGCGAGCAGTACTTC CASSSDRGREQYF
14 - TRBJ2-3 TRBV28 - TGTGCCAGCAGGAACCGGAGAGGAACAGATACGCAGTATTTT CASRNRRGTDTQYF
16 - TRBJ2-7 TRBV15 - TGTGCCACCAGCAGAGGACTAGGGGGGGCCTCCTACGAGCAGTACTTC CATSRGLGGASYEQYF
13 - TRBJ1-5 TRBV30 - TGTGCCTGGAGGGGGCAGCTCAATCAGCCCCAGCATTTT CAWRGQLNQPQHF
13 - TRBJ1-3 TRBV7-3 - TGTGCCAGCAGCTTAAGTCAGGGAAACACCATATATTTT CASSLSQGNTIYF
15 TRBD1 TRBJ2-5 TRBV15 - TGTGCCACCAGCAGACAGGGGGCCTTAGAAGAGACCCAGTACTTC CATSRQGALEETQYF
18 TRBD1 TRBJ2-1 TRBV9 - TGTGCCAGCAGCCCCGGGACAGGGGGCTCTATCATCTACAATGAGCAGTTCTTC CASSPGTGGSIIYNEQFF
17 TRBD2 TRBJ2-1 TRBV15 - TGTGCCACCAGCAGAACCGGGACTACAAGCTCCTACAATGAGCAGTTCTTC CATSRTGTTSSYNEQFF
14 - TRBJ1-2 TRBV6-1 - TGTGCCAGCAGTGAAGCTGGGGGGGGGTATGGCTACACCTTC CASSEAGGGYGYTF
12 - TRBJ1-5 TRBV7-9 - TGTGCCAGCAGCTTAATTAGTCAGCCCCAGCATTTT CASSLISQPQHF
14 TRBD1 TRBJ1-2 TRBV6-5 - TGTGCCAGCAAGGGACAGCCAGCTAACTATGGCTACACCTTC CASKGQPANYGYTF
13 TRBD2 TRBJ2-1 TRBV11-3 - TGTGCCAGCAGCCATACTAGCGCTGGGGAGCAGTTCTTC CASSHTSAGEQFF
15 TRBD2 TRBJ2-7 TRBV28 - TGTGCCAGCAGTTTTGTCCCTAGCGGAGGATACGAGCAGTACTTC CASSFVPSGGYEQYF
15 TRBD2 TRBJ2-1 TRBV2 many TGTGCCAGCAGTGAAGCGCGCGGGACTAGCGTGGAGCAGTTCTTC CASSEARGTSVEQFF
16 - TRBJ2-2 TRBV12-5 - TGTGCTAGTGGATTCGAGGGGGTGCTAGACACCGGGGAGCTGTTTTTT CASGFEGVLDTGELFF
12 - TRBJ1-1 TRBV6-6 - TGTGCCAGCCGCAAGGACAGCCCTCAAGCTTTCTTT CASRKDSPQAFF
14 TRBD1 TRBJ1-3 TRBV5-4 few TGTGCCAGCAGCGCGGGACAGGGAAGAAACACCATATATTTT CASSAGQGRNTIYF
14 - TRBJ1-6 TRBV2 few TGTGCCTCTCGTAGTTCAGGGGAAAGTTCACCCCTCCACTTT CASRSSGESSPLHF
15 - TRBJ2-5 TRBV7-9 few TGTGCCAGCAGCTTAGGGGCAGTTGGACAAGAGACCCAGTACTTC CASSLGAVGQETQYF
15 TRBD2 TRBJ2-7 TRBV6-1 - TGTGCCAGCAAGGGAGGACTAGCGGGAGCCTACGAGCAGTACTTC CASKGGLAGAYEQYF
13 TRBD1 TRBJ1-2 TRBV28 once TGTGCCAGCAGTCTTGGACAGGGGGCGAATGTGACCTTC CASSLGQGANVTF
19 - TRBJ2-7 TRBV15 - TGTGCCACCAGCCGCCCAATGCCCACAGCAGGGAATCTTGTCAACGAGCAGTACTTC CATSRPMPTAGNLVNEQYF
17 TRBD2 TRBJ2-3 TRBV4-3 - TGCGCCAGCAGCCAAGTGGCTAGCGGGAGCCTCACAGATACGCAGTATTTT CASSQVASGSLTDTQYF
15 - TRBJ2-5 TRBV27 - TGTGCCAGCAGTTCCGGAGGCCCGAGGGAGGAGACCCAGTACTTC CASSSGGPREETQYF
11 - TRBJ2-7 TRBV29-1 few TGCAGCGTTGAACAGGGCTACGAGCAGTACTTC CSVEQGYEQYF
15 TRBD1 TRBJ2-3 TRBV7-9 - TGTGCCAGCAGCCCTAAAACAGGGGAGTCAGATACGCAGTATTTT CASSPKTGESDTQYF
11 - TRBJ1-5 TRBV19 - TGTGCCAGTGAGGCTCGAGAGCCCCAGCATTTT CASEAREPQHF
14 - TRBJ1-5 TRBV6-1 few TGTGCCAGCAGTGGACAGATTAGCAATCAGCCCCAGCATTTT CASSGQISNQPQHF
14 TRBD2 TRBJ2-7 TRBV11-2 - TGTGCCAGCAGCTTCTCGGCGGGAGGGGGCGAGCAGTACTTC CASSFSAGGGEQYF